This TCR beta chain originates from a study of T cells after posttransplantation cyclophosphamide. Here immunoSEQ multiplex PCR was the method, and the copy in TCRdb shows in-frame clones only, minus some. This sample has more than 25,000 clones, each found more than once. V dropped 3 bases and J dropped 4 bases, with 6 bases sitting between them. The length of the CDR3 is 12 residues. Germline V gives CDR1 SGHTA, CDR2 FQGTGA. There are many counts of this clone. Input material: PBMCs. The origin of this receptor is a man in his forties or fifties in good health, CMV-negative, and a related stem cell transplant donor. V gene TRBV7-3 combines with J gene TRBJ1-1; D call uncertain. In DNA, the CDR3 is TGTGCCAGCAGCTTTGGCATCACTGAAGCTTTCTTT. This translates into CASSFGITEAFF. Together with reference TRBV7-3 and TRBJ1-1, the CDR3 gives the full variable domain: GAGVSQTPSNKVTEKGKYVELRCDPISGHTALYWYRQSLGQGPEFLIYFQGTGAADDSGLPNDRFFAVRPEGSVSTLKIQRTERGDSAVYLCASSFGITEAFFGQGTRLTVV.